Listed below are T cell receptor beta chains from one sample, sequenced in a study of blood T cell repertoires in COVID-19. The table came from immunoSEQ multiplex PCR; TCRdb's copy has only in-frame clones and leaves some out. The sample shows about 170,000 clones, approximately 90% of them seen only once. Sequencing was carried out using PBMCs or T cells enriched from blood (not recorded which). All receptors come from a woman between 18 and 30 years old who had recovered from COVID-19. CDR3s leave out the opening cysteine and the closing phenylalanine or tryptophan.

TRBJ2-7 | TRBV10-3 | AIKKVAGYEQY
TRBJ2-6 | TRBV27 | ASRTFATGSSGANVLT
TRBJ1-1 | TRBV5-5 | ASRPQESGTEAF
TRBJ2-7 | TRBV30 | AWSVQHSYEQY
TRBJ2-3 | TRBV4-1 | ASSQDGLAGGRGGTDTQY
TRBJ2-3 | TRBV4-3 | ASSQDQVGLAGTDTQY
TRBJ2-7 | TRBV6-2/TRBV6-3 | ASSYPWTDSYEQY
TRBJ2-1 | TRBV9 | ASSVGGGATVEQF
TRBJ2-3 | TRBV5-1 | ASSALAGGHGDTQY
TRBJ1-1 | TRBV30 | AWHGTGGLNTEAF
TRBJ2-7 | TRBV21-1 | ASSKPGRALGIAGVHEQY
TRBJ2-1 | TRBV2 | ASGGSKEGGPGDNEQF
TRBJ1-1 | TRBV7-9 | ASSSWAEQAEAF
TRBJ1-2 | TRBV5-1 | ASSLGQDGYT
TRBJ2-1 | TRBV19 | ASSILLAGANDNEQF
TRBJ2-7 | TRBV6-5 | ASSTEAGRSAQY
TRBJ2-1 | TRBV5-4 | ASSLMAGGPHEQF
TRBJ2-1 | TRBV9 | ASNEDSGTYNEQF
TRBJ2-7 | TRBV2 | ASSDGRSDEQY
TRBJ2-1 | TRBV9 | ASSVIAGERYEQF